This is a list of T cell receptor beta chains from one sample in a study of T cell responses to AZD1222 COVID-19 vaccine. Only in-frame clones appear in the TCRdb table, and some are missing; sequencing was by immunoSEQ multiplex PCR. The table shows 150,000 to 180,000 clones, with approximately 87% occurring only once. The sequencing here drew on peripheral blood, taken on day 0 of MenACWY control vaccination. These receptor sequences come from an adult in good health. Each CDR3 is given with its conserved first and last residue. A D gene is named only where the DNA matches it firmly. Size values are once, few and many counts, or a class for expanded clones, and some rows have none.

size | D | J | V | DNA | CDR3
NA | NA | TRBJ2-7 | TRBV18 | TGTGCCAGCTCACCACCGCTCGCGGAGTACTCCTACGAGCAGTACTTC | CASSPPLAEYSYEQYF
NA | TRBD1 | TRBJ1-1 | TRBV10-3 | TGTGCCGTTACAGGGGAAACGAACACTGAAGCTTTCTTT | CAVTGETNTEAFF
NA | NA | TRBJ1-5 | TRBV6-6 | TGTGCCGGGGGGAGACGGGGCAATCAGCCCCAGCATTTT | CAGGRRGNQPQHF
NA | TRBD1 | TRBJ1-1 | TRBV5-1 | TGCGCCAGCAGCACAGGACAGGGGACGTATGAAGCTTTCTTT | CASSTGQGTYEAFF
NA | NA | TRBJ1-2 | TRBV19 | TGTGCCAGTACCGCGGACGGCACTAACTATGGCTACACCTTC | CASTADGTNYGYTF
NA | NA | TRBJ1-5 | TRBV28 | TGTGCCAGCAGTCGCAGGGCCGGAGAAAATCAGCCCCAGCATTTT | CASSRRAGENQPQHF
NA | TRBD2 | TRBJ2-7 | TRBV7-6 | TGTGCCAGCAGCCCCCTAGCGGGAGGGCCGTCCTACGAGCAGTACTTC | CASSPLAGGPSYEQYF
NA | TRBD1 | TRBJ1-4 | TRBV4-1 | TGCGCCAGCAGCCGAGCGGGACAGGGTCGGGATAATGAAAAACTGTTTTTT | CASSRAGQGRDNEKLFF
NA | TRBD2 | TRBJ2-7 | TRBV7-2 | TGTGCCAGTAGGGGGGCTAGCGGGAGGGCCTCCGAGCAGTACTTC | CASRGASGRASEQYF
NA | TRBD2 | TRBJ2-3 | TRBV19 | TGTGCCAGTAGAGGACTAGCGGGGACCAGAGGAACGCAGTATTTT | CASRGLAGTRGTQYF
NA | NA | TRBJ1-5 | TRBV6-1 | TGTGCCAGCAGTGAGTTTTGGAATCAGCCCCAGCATTTT | CASSEFWNQPQHF
once | NA | TRBJ2-2 | TRBV28 | TGTGCCAGCAGTTTGAGGCCGGGGGCTTATACCGGGGAGCTGTTTTTT | CASSLRPGAYTGELFF
NA | NA | TRBJ1-4 | TRBV9 | TGTGCCAGCAGCGGGACAGAGACGGGGCGGGAAAAACTGTTTTTT | CASSGTETGREKLFF
NA | TRBD2 | TRBJ2-1 | TRBV14 | TGTGCCAGCAGCCATCTAGCGGGAGGCTTAAATGAGCAGTTCTTC | CASSHLAGGLNEQFF
NA | NA | TRBJ1-5 | TRBV27 | TGTGCCAGCAGTTTATCAGGCGGGCTGGGGTCCCAGCATTTT | CASSLSGGLGSQHF
NA | TRBD2 | TRBJ2-1 | TRBV5-1 | TGCGCCAGCAGCTTGGGAGCGGGGGATTACAATGAGCAGTTCTTC | CASSLGAGDYNEQFF
NA | NA | TRBJ2-1 | TRBV18 | TGTGCCAGCTCACCCCCGTACGGAGGGGACGGCGAGCAGTTCTTC | CASSPPYGGDGEQFF
NA | NA | TRBJ1-1 | TRBV4-1 | TGCGCCAGCAGCCATTCTAGACCGAGCAGAGTGAACACTGAAGCTTTCTTT | CASSHSRPSRVNTEAFF
NA | NA | TRBJ1-1 | TRBV19 | TGTGCCAGTAGTACCTCCCGTTTTAGAACTGAAGCTTTCTTT | CASSTSRFRTEAFF
NA | TRBD1 | TRBJ1-2 | TRBV5-1 | TGCGCCAGCAGCTTTACAGGGGCTAACTATGGCTACACCTTC | CASSFTGANYGYTF
NA | NA | TRBJ2-1 | TRBV4-3 | TGCGCCAGCAGCCAAGTCACCGGCTACAATGAGCAGTTCTTC | CASSQVTGYNEQFF
NA | NA | TRBJ2-7 | TRBV21-1 | TGTGCCAGCAGCAAAGCCAAAACTCGATGGGGGACTAGCGGAGGGGTCTACGAGCAGTACTTC | CASSKAKTRWGTSGGVYEQYF
NA | NA | TRBJ1-3 | TRBV9 | TGTGCCAGCAGCCCCCAGAGGGTTTCTGGAAACACCATATATTTT | CASSPQRVSGNTIYF
NA | TRBD2 | TRBJ2-1 | TRBV7-9 | TGTGCCAGCAGCTTTGGGACTAGCGGGAATGAGCAGTTCTTC | CASSFGTSGNEQFF
NA | NA | TRBJ1-6 | TRBV19 | TGTGCCAGTAGTGTTCAGGGAGAATCACCCCTCCACTTT | CASSVQGESPLHF
NA | NA | TRBJ1-1 | TRBV4-3 | TGCGCCAGCAGCCAAGAAGGGGGAGGCACTGAAGCTTTCTTT | CASSQEGGGTEAFF
NA | TRBD2 | TRBJ2-3 | TRBV5-1 | TGCGCCAGCAGCTTGAAGGGACTAGCGGGAGATGGCACAGATACGCAGTATTTT | CASSLKGLAGDGTDTQYF
NA | NA | TRBJ2-2 | TRBV7-2 | TGTGCCAGCAGCTTAGAACCGGGAGCCGGGGAGCTGTTTTTT | CASSLEPGAGELFF
NA | TRBD2 | TRBJ2-7 | TRBV19 | TGTGCCAGTAACGGGGGCGGGGTAGCGGGAACCTACGAGCAGTACTTC | CASNGGGVAGTYEQYF
NA | TRBD1 | TRBJ1-2 | TRBV19 | TGTGCCAGTAGGCCTGGGACAGGGACAGGATTTTATGGCTACACCTTC | CASRPGTGTGFYGYTF
NA | NA | TRBJ1-1 | TRBV3-1/TRBV3-2 | TGTGCCAGCAGCCAGCAGGGGTCTGGGGCTGAAGCTTTCTTT | CASSQQGSGAEAFF
NA | TRBD1 | TRBJ1-2 | TRBV29-1 | TGCAGCGCTGAACAGGGGCGGTGGGGCTACACCTTC | CSAEQGRWGYTF
NA | TRBD1 | TRBJ1-2 | TRBV28 | TGTGCCAGCATAAGGGACAGGGGGTCGGGTGGCTACACCTTC | CASIRDRGSGGYTF
few | TRBD2 | TRBJ2-1 | TRBV4-1 | TGCGCCAGCAGCCAAGAAGCGGGGGGCCTTTGGAATGAGCAGTTCTTC | CASSQEAGGLWNEQFF
NA | NA | TRBJ1-1 | TRBV19 | TGTGCCAGCTTCCGTTGGGGCGCTGAAGCTTTCTTT | CASFRWGAEAFF